Listed here are 10 T cell receptor beta chains from one sample, sequenced in a study of T cell repertoires in cytomegalovirus infection. MiXCR was run by TCRdb on the reads, yielding one entry per CDR3 protein. Of 200,000 to 300,000 distinct CDR3 sequences listed, 5% to 8.5% are singletons. Material for sequencing was PBMCs. Receptors were obtained from a human donor in good health (CMV status not recorded). Some clones in this sample may be carry-over from other donors' samples.

This clonotype was observed at least ten times. The CDR3 DNA reads TGTGCCAGCAGCTTAGGCCAGCCGAACACTGAAGCTTTCTTT. Translation gives CASSLGQPNTEAFF. The rearrangement uses TRBV7-2 and TRBJ1-1; D ambiguous. Germline V gives CDR1 SGHTA, CDR2 FQGNSA. This CDR3 is built from 14 residues. V lost 1 base, J lost 1 base, and 7 bases lay in between.

Ten or more counts support this clonotype. The J gene is TRBJ2-3, the V gene TRBV5-1, with 8 bases that match TRBD1. The CDR3 consists of 17 residues. Per the germline V gene, CDR1 is SGHRS and CDR2 is YFSETQ. Losses at the gene ends were 0 bases for V and 0 bases for J; bases not matched to a gene: 6. CDR3 nucleotides: TGCGCCAGCAGCTTGGTCGCGGGACAGGCGAGCACAGATACGCAGTATTTT. Residues: CASSLVAGQASTDTQYF.

This clonotype has at least ten counts. The chain joins TRBV27 to TRBJ1-6; possibly TRBD1 for D (6 bases). The ends were cut back, 3 bases at V and 5 bases at J, with 26 bases in the middle. The CDR3 runs to 20 residues. In germline, CDR1 is MNHEY, CDR2 SMNVEV (reference sequence). CDR3 nucleotide sequence: TGTGCCAGCAGTTTTATCCCCCCATGGGGGCAGGGATCCGATAATTCACCCCTCCACTTT. Translated, it gives CASSFIPPWGQGSDNSPLHF.

The rearrangement uses TRBV20-1 and TRBJ1-2, with 7 bases matching TRBD1. The CDR3 length is 13 residues. Trimming cost V 6 bases and J 8 bases; bases outside gene matches: 12. CDR1 and CDR2 from the germline V gene are DFQATT and SNEGSKA (reference sequence). CDR3 nucleotide sequence: TGCAGTGCCCCTAAAGTCGACAGGGCGGGCTACACCTTC. Translation gives CSAPKVDRAGYTF.

The table lists this clonotype with many counts. V usage is TRBV4-2 and J usage is TRBJ1-5; no firm D call. Per the germline V gene, CDR1 is LGHNA and CDR2 is YNFKEQ. Trimming left V 0 bases short and J 0 bases short, with 6 bases between. The CDR3 sequence is 15 residues long. The CDR3 region is CASSQDSHSNQPQHF. CDR3 nucleotides: TGTGCCAGCAGCCAAGATTCTCATAGCAATCAGCCCCAGCATTTT.

This clonotype was counted only a few times. The CDR3 DNA follows: TGTGCCAGCAGTCCCACGGGGGGAAGGGAAGCTTTCTTT. Protein product: CASSPTGGREAFF. The rearrangement uses TRBV6-5 and TRBJ1-1, with a possible D match to TRBD1 (5 bases). Germline loops: CDR1 MNHEY, CDR2 SVGAGI. The CDR3 totals 13 residues. Trimming left V 5 bases short and J 8 bases short, with 15 bases between.

There are a few counts of this clonotype. The gene calls are TRBV2 and TRBJ2-5; no firm D call. The germline V and J ends were trimmed by 4 bases and 4 bases, with 16 bases remaining between them. The CDR3 sequence is 15 residues long. Germline CDR1 SNHLY, CDR2 FYNNEI. This CDR3 is CASSGIDADRETQYF. CDR3 coding DNA: TGTGCCAGCAGTGGTATTGATGCCGACCGAGAGACCCAGTACTTC.

This clonotype was recorded at least ten times. The chain carries TRBV29-1 and TRBJ2-5; either TRBD1 or TRBD2 may fit D (6 bases each). This CDR3 is built from 12 residues. Germline CDR1 and CDR2: SQVTM and ANQGSEA. V was pared by 4 bases and J by 4 bases, with 10 bases between. The CDR3 region has the DNA TGCAGCGTTGGACTAGGGGGAGAGACCCAGTACTTC. It yields the protein CSVGLGGETQYF.

J is TRBJ2-3 and V is TRBV28, with D possibly matching TRBD2 (6 bases). Germline V gives CDR1 MDHEN, CDR2 SYDVKM. V lost 7 bases to trimming and J lost 4 bases, with 15 bases between them. This CDR3 is built from 14 residues. The CDR3 DNA sequence: TGTGCCAGCATAAGGGGCGGGGCGGCAGATACGCAGTATTTT. This encodes CASIRGGAADTQYF.

This clonotype was observed many times. The chain links TRBV7-6 to TRBJ2-2; TRBD1 or TRBD2 may be the D gene (6 bases each). From germline, CDR1 is SGHVS and CDR2 FNYEAQ. Trimming took 5 bases from V and 6 from J, leaving 19 bases between them. The CDR3 contains 16 residues. Here the CDR3 DNA reads TGTGCCAGCAGCCAAGAGGGGGGAATTTCCGCCGGGGAGCTGTTTTTT. As protein: CASSQEGGISAGELFF.